This T cell receptor beta chain appears in the sequencing data of a study of blood T cell repertoires in COVID-19. Turning to the study itself: COVID-19 samples from acute and convalescent phases originated in the United States, Italy and Spain. From T cells, B-cell-depleted T cells, or PBMCs came the material, which was cDNA or gDNA.

Per the study methods: Using reference gene primer amplification, nucleated cell counts were estimated. The method was immunoSEQ multiplex PCR; TCRdb's version includes in-frame clones alone and lacks a portion of them. D and trimming come from the DNA, and the V and J calls and clone size come from that table. Here the sample spans 93,000 or so clones, roughly 90% being singletons. V gave up 4 bases and J gave up 6 bases; unmatched junction bases: 3. The germline CDR1 and CDR2 sequences are SGHTA and FQGNSA. The CDR3 length is 13 residues. This chain joins TRBV7-2 and TRBJ2-1, with TRBD1 matching over 7 bases. The receptor's source is a woman over 75 in a cohort sampled during active COVID-19. Input material: peripheral blood. CDR3 nucleotides: TGTGCCAGCAGCTCGACAGGGCTCAATGAGCAGTTCTTC. Translating gives CASSSTGLNEQFF.